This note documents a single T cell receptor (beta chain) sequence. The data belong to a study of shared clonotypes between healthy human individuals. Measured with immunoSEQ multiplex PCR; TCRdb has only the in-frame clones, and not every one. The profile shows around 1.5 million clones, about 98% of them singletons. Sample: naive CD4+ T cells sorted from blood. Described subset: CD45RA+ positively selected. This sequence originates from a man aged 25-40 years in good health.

The CDR3 protein is CASMTGGTDTQYF. DNA for the CDR3: TGCGCCAGCATGACAGGGGGCACAGATACGCAGTATTTT. This chain uses TRBV5-1 with TRBJ2-3, with 8 bases identical to TRBD1. This CDR3 is built from 13 residues. Germline CDR1 SGHRS, CDR2 YFSETQ. Germline trimming cut 6 bases from V and 1 base from J; bases unmatched to any gene: 1.